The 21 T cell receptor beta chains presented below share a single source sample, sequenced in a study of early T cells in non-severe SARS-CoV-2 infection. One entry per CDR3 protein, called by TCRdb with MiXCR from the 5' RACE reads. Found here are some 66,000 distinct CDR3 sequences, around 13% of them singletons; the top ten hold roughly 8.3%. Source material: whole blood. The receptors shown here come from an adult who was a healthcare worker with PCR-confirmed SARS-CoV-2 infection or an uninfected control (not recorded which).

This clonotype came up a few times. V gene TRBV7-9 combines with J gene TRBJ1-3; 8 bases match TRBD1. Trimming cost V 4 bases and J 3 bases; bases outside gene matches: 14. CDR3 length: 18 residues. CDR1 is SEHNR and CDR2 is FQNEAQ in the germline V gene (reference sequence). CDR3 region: CASSSRIDRGGDGNTIYF. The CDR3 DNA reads TGTGCCAGCAGCTCCCGAATAGACAGGGGCGGAGATGGAAACACCATATATTTT.

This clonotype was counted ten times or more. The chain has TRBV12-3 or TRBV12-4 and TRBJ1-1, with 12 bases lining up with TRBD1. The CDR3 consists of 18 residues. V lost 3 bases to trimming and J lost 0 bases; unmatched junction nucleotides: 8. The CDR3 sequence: CASSFRDRGQPLNTEAFF. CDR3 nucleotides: TGTGCCAGCAGTTTCCGGGACAGGGGGCAACCGTTGAACACTGAAGCTTTCTTT.

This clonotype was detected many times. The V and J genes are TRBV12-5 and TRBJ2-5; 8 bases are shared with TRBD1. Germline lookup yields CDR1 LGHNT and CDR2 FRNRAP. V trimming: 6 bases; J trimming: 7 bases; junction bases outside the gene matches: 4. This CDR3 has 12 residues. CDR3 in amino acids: CASGSDRATQYF. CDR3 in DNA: TGTGCTAGTGGCTCGGACAGGGCGACCCAGTACTTC.

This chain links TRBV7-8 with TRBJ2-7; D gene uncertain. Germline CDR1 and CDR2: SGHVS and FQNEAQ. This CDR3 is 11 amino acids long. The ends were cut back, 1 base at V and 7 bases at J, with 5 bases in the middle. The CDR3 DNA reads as TGTGCCAGCAGCTTAGGGGTTGAGCAGTACTTC. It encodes CASSLGVEQYF.

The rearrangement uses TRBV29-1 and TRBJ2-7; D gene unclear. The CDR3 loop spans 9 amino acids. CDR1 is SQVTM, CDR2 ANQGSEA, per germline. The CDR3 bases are TGCGCCCTGGCCTACGAGCAGTACTTC. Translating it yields CALAYEQYF.

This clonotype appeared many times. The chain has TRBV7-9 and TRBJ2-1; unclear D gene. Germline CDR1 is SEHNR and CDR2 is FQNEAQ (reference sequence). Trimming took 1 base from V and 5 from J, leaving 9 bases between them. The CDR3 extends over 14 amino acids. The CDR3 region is CASSLDRANNEQFF. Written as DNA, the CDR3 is TGTGCCAGCAGCTTAGATAGGGCCAACAATGAGCAGTTCTTC.

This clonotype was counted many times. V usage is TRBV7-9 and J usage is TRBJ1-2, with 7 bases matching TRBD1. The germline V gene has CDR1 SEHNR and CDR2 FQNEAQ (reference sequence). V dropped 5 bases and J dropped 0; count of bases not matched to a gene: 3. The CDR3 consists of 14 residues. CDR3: CASSLTGTNYGYTF. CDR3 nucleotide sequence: TGTGCCAGCAGCCTGACAGGGACTAACTATGGCTACACCTTC.

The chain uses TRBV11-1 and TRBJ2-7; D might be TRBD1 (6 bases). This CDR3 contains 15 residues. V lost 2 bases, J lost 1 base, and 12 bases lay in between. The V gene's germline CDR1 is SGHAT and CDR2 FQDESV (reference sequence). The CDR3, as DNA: TGTGCCAGCAGCTTAACAGGGACCACGTCCTACGAGCAGTACTTC. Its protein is CASSLTGTTSYEQYF. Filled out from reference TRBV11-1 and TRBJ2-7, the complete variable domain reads EAEVAQSPRYKITEKSQAVAFWCDPISGHATLYWYRQILGQGPELLVQFQDESVVDDSQLPKDRFSAERLKGVDSTLKIQPAELGDSAMYLCASSLTGTTSYEQYFGPGTRLTVT.

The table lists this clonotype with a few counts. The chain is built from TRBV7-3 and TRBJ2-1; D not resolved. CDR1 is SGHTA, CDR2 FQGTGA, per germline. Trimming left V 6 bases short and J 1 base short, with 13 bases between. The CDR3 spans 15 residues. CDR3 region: CASSPYGPSYNEQFF. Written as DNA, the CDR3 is TGTGCCAGCAGTCCCTATGGACCTTCCTACAATGAGCAGTTCTTC.

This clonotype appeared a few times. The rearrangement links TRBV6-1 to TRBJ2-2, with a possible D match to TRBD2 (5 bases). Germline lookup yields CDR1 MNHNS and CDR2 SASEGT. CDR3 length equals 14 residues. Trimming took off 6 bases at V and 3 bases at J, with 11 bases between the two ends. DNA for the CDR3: TGTGCCAGCAGGATTACTAGTCACACCGGGGAGCTGTTTTTT. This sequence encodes CASRITSHTGELFF.

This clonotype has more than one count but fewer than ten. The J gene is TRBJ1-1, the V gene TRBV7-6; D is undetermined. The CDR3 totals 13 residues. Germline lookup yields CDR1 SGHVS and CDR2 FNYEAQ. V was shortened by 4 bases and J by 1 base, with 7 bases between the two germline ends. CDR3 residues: CASSYIQNTEAFF. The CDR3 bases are TGTGCCAGCAGCTATATCCAGAACACTGAAGCTTTCTTT. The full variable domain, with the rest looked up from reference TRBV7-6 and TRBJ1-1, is GAGVSQSPRYKVTKRGQDVALRCDPISGHVSLYWYRQALGQGPEFLTYFNYEAQQDKSGLPNDRFSAERPEGSISTLTIQRTEQRDSAMYRCASSYIQNTEAFFGQGTRLTVV.

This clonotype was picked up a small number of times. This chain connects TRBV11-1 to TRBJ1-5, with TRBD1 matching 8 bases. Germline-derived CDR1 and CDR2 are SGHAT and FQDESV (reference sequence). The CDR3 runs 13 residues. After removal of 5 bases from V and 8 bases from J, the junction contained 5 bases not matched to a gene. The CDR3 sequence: CASSQGAGEPQHF. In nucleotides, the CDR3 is TGTGCCAGCAGCCAGGGGGCGGGGGAGCCCCAGCATTTT. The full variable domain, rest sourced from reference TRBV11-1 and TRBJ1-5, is EAEVAQSPRYKITEKSQAVAFWCDPISGHATLYWYRQILGQGPELLVQFQDESVVDDSQLPKDRFSAERLKGVDSTLKIQPAELGDSAMYLCASSQGAGEPQHFGDGTRLSIL.

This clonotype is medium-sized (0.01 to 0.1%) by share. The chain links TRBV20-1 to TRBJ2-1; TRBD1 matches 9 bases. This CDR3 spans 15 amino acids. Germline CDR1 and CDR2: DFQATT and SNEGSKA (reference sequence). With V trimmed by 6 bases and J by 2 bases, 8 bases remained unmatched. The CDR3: CSAKLGTGPYNEQFF. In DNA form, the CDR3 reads TGCAGTGCGAAACTCGGGACAGGGCCCTACAATGAGCAGTTCTTC.

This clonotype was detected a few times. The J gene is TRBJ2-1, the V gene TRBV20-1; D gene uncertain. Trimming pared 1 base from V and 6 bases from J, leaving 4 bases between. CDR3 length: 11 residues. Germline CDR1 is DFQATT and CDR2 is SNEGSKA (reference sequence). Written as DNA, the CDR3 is TGCAGTGCTAGAGGAATCAATGAGCAGTTCTTC. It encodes CSARGINEQFF.

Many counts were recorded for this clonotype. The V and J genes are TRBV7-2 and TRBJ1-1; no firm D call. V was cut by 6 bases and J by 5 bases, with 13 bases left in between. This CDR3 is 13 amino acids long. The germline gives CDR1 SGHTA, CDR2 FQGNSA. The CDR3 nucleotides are TGTGCCAGCAGTGTTTTGGCAACGACTGAAGCTTTCTTT. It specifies CASSVLATTEAFF.

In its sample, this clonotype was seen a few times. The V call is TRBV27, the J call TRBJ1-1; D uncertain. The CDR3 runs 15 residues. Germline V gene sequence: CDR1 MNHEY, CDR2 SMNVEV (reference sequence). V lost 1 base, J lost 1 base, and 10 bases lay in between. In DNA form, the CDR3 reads TGTGCCAGCAGTTTATACTGGGTGGGGAACACTGAAGCTTTCTTT. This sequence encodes CASSLYWVGNTEAFF.

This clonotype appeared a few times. The CDR3 spells CASSLGLAVTDTQYF. DNA of the CDR3: TGTGCCAGCAGCTTGGGACTAGCGGTAACAGATACGCAGTATTTT. The chain combines TRBV7-9 with TRBJ2-3; TRBD2 agrees at 11 bases. This CDR3 is built from 15 residues. Germline V lookup: CDR1 SEHNR, CDR2 FQNEAQ (reference sequence). V gave up 3 bases and J gave up 3 bases; unmatched junction bases: 2.

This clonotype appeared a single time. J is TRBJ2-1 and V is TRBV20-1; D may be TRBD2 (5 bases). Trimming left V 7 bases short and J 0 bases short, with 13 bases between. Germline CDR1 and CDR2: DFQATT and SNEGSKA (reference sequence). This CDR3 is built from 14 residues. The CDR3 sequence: CSVEDLSSYNEQFF. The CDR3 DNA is TGCAGTGTAGAGGACTTGAGCTCCTACAATGAGCAGTTCTTC.

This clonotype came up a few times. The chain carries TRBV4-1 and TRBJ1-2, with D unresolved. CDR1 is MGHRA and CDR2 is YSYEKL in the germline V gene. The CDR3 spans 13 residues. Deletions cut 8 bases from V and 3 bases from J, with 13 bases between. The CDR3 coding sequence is TGCGCCAGCGGTGAAATCCGGGACTATGGCTACACCTTC. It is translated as CASGEIRDYGYTF.

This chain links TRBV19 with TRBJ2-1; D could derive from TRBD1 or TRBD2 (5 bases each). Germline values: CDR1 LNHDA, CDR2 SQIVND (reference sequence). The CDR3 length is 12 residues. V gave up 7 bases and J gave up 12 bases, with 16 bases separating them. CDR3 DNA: TGTGCCAGTACCTATTCAACCGGGGCGCAGTTCTTC. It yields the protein CASTYSTGAQFF.

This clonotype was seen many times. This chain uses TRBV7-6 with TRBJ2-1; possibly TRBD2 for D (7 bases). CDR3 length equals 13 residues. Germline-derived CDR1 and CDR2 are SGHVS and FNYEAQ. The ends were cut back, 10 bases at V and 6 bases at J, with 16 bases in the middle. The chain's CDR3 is CATTGGSANEQFF. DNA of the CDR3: TGTGCCACCACGGGGGGCTCCGCCAATGAGCAGTTCTTC.